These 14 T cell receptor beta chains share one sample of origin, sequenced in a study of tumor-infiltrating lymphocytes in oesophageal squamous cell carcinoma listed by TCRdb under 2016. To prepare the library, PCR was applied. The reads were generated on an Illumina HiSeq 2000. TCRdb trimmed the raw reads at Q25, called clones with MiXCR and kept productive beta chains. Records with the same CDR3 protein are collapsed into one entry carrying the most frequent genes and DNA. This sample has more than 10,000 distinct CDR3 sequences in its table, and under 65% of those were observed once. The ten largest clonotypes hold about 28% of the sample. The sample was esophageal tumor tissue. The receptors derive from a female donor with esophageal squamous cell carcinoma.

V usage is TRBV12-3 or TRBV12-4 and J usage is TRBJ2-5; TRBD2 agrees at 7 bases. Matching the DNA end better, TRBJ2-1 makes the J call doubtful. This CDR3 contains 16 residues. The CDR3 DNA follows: TGTGCCAGCAGCCCCCATCCCCGCGGGAGTAGCAATGAGCAGTTCTTC. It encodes CASSPHPRGSSNEQFF.

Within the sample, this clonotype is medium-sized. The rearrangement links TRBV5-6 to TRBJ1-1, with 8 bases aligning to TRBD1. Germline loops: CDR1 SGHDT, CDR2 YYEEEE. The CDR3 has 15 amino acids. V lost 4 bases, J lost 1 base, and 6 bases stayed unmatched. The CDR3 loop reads CASSIPGTGNTEAFF. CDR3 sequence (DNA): TGTGCCAGCAGCATTCCCGGGACAGGGAACACTGAAGCTTTCTTT.

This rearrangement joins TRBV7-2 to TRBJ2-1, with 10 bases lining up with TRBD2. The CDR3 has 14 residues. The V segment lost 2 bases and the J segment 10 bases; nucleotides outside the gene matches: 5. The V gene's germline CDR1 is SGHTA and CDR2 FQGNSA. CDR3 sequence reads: CASSLRTSGYEQFF. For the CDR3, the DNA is TGTGCCAGCAGCTTACGGACTAGCGGCTACGAGCAGTTCTTC. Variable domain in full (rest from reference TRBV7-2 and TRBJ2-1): GAGVSQSPSNKVTEKGKDVELRCDPISGHTALYWYRQSLGQGLEFLIYFQGNSAPDKSGLPSDRFSAERTGGSVSTLTIQRTQQEDSAVYLCASSLRTSGYEQFFGPGTRLTVL.

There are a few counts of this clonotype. As DNA, the CDR3 is TGTGCCAGCAGCAGTACAGGGGGCAATCAGCCCCAGCATTTT. Translated: CASSSTGGNQPQHF. This chain connects TRBV7-6 to TRBJ1-5; 7 positions match TRBD1. This CDR3 spans 14 amino acids. Germline trimming cut 5 bases from V and 2 bases from J; bases unmatched to any gene: 3. Germline values: CDR1 SGHVS, CDR2 FNYEAQ.

DNA of the CDR3: TGTGCCAGCAGCTTAGGACCTTGGGGACTTGAGGCGCGGCAGTACTTC. This gives the protein CASSLGPWGLEARQYF. J is TRBJ2-7 and V is TRBV7-2, with a possible D match to TRBD2 (6 bases). Per germline, CDR1 SGHTA and CDR2 FQGNSA. The CDR3 has 16 amino acids. Trimming removed 1 base at V and 9 bases at J, with 22 bases between.

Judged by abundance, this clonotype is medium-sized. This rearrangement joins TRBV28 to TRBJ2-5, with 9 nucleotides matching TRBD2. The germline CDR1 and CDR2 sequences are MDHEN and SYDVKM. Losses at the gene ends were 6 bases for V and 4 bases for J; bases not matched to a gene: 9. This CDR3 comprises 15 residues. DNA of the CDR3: TGTGCCAGCAGCTCCGGGACTAGCCGGGGAGAGACCCAGTACTTC. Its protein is CASSSGTSRGETQYF. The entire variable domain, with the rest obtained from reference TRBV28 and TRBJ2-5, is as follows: DVKVTQSSRYLVKRTGEKVFLECVQDMDHENMFWYRQDPGLGLRLIYFSYDVKMKEKGDIPEGYSVSREKKERFSLILESASTNQTSMYLCASSSGTSRGETQYFGPGTRLLVL.

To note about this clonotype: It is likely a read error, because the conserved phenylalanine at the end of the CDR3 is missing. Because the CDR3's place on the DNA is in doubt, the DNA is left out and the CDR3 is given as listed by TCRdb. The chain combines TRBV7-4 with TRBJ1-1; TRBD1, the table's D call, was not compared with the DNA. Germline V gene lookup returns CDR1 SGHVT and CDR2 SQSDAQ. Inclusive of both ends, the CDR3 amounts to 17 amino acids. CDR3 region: CASIKDRGEPTSSTSGQ.

In nucleotides, the CDR3 is TGTGCCAGCAGCTTGGTGAGACCCGGGATCTATGGCTACACCTTC. Encoded protein: CASSLVRPGIYGYTF. The chain recombines TRBV7-2 with TRBJ2-7; D is uncertain. TRBJ1-2 matches the DNA end more closely, so the J call is doubtful. Germline V gives CDR1 SGHTA, CDR2 FQGNSA. The CDR3 runs to 15 residues.

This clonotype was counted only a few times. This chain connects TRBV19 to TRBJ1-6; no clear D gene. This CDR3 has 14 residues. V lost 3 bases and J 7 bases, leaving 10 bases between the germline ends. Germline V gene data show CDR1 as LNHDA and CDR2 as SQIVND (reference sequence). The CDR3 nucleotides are TGTGCCAGTAGTATGCGAGTGCGCAATTCACCCCTCCACTTT. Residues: CASSMRVRNSPLHF. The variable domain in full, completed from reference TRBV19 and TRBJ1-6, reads DGGITQSPKYLFRKEGQNVTLSCEQNLNHDAMYWYRQDPGQGLRLIYYSQIVNDFQKGDIAEGYSVSREKKESFPLTVTSAQKNPTAFYLCASSMRVRNSPLHFGNGTRLTVT.

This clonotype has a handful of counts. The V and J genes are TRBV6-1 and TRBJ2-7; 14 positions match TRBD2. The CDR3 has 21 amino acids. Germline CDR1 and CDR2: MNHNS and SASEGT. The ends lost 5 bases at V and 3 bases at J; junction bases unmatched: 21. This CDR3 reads CASSSLARRTSGRNSGYEQYF. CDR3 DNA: TGTGCCAGCAGTTCCTTAGCCCGCCGGACTAGCGGGAGGAACAGCGGCTACGAGCAGTACTTC.

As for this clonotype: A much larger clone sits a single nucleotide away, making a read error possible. The CDR3 DNA reads TGTGCCAGCAGTCCGGCGGTTACGAACACCGGGGAGCTGTATTTT. Its protein is CASSPAVTNTGELYF. The chain joins TRBV11-2 to TRBJ2-3, with TRBD2 as a possible D gene (5 bases). V dropped 6 bases and J dropped 14 bases, with 27 bases sitting between them. The CDR3 loop spans 15 amino acids. Per the germline V gene, CDR1 is SGHAT and CDR2 is FQNNGV.

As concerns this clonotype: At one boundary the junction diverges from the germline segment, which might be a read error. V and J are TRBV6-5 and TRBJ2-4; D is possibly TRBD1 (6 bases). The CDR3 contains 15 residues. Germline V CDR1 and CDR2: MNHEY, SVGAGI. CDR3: CASGDSRGFAYEQYF. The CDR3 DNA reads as TGTGCCAGCGGCGACTCGAGGGGGTTCGCCTACGAGCAGTACTTT.

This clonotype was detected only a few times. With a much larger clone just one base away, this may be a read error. CDR3 amino acids: CASRPGTSGRYSYNEQYF. CDR3 DNA sequence: TGTGCAAGTCGCCCCGGGACTAGCGGGAGGTACTCCTACAATGAGCAGTACTTC. This chain joins TRBV12-2 and TRBJ2-7; the table's D call, TRBD2, has no DNA check behind it. TRBV12-2 is flagged as a pseudogene. The CDR3 sequence is 18 residues long.

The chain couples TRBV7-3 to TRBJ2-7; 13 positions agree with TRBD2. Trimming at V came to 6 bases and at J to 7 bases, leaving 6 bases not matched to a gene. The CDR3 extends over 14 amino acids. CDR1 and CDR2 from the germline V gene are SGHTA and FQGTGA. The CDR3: CASRLAGGNNEQYF. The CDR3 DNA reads TGTGCCAGCAGACTAGCGGGAGGGAACAATGAGCAGTACTTC.